This T cell receptor beta chain originates from a study of T cells in women clearing cervical HPV infection. Turning to this clone: Read coverage stops 3 residues before the CDR3 terminus; the germline J gene supplies the remainder.

Germline V lookup: CDR1 DFQATT, CDR2 SNEGSKA (reference sequence). This CDR3 has 14 amino acids. V dropped 5 bases and J dropped 3; count of bases not matched to a gene: 3. Using immunoSEQ multiplex PCR, the repertoire was profiled, and TCRdb retains in-frame clones only, with some absent. Across tens of thousands of clones, the top ten clones capture 0.95% to 1.5% of the sample. Sequenced input: blood buffy coat. This receptor was obtained from a woman between 18 and 75 years old with a cervical HPV16 infection that either progressed to CIN3+ or cleared (not recorded which). The chain recombines TRBV20-1 with TRBJ2-1, with TRBD2 matching over 11 bases. The part of the CDR3 DNA that was read is TGCAGTGCTCTAGCGGGGGGAATCTACAATGAG. Its translation is CSALAGGIYNE. The complete CDR3 protein is CSALAGGIYNEQFF.